The next 7 T cell receptor beta chains were all read from a single sample in a study of OX40 agonist ivuxolimab in advanced cancers. Generated by immunoSEQ multiplex PCR, the TCRdb table keeps only in-frame clones and is missing some. The data show some 85,000 clones, about nine tenths seen once. Source: CD4+ or CD8+ T cells sorted from blood, taken in a trial of the OX40 agonist ivuxolimab. These TCRs come from an adult with an advanced solid tumor such as melanoma, head and neck, liver or kidney cancer.

J is TRBJ2-5 and V is TRBV25-1, with D perhaps matching TRBD1 (6 bases). Germline CDR1 reads MGHDK; CDR2 reads SYGVNS. This CDR3 contains 13 residues. Trimming removed 8 bases at V and 7 bases at J, with 17 bases between. The CDR3 nucleotides read TGTGCCAGCTACAGGGAAATCACTGGGACCCAGTACTTC. Translating it yields CASYREITGTQYF.

This chain connects TRBV7-9 to TRBJ1-1, with D tentatively TRBD1 (6 bases). This CDR3 has 14 amino acids. The V and J ends lost 1 base and 1 base respectively, with 7 bases between them. The germline gives CDR1 SEHNR, CDR2 FQNEAQ (reference sequence). CDR3 coding DNA: TGTGCCAGCAGCTTAGGAGGGGGGAACACTGAAGCTTTCTTT. This gives the protein CASSLGGGNTEAFF.

The chain couples TRBV5-1 to TRBJ2-7, with D tentatively TRBD2 (5 bases). The CDR3 is made up of 13 amino acids. Per germline, CDR1 SGHRS and CDR2 YFSETQ. Trimming left V 1 base short and J 7 bases short, with 12 bases between. The CDR3 DNA reads as TGCGCCAGCAGCTTGCTCCAAACTAGGGAGCAGTACTTC. As protein: CASSLLQTREQYF. Combining the CDR3 with reference TRBV5-1 and TRBJ2-7 gives the whole variable domain KAGVTQTPRYLIKTRGQQVTLSCSPISGHRSVSWYQQTPGQGLQFLFEYFSETQRNKGNFPGRFSGRQFSNSRSEMNVSTLELGDSALYLCASSLLQTREQYFGPGTRLTVT.

This chain uses TRBV5-1 with TRBJ1-1, with a tentative D call TRBD1 (5 bases). CDR1 SGHRS and CDR2 YFSETQ come from the germline V gene. The CDR3 runs 15 residues. V was shortened by 0 bases and J by 7 bases, with 16 bases between the two germline ends. The CDR3 sequence: CASSLESQGVGEAFF. CDR3 sequence (DNA): TGCGCCAGCAGCTTGGAAAGTCAGGGTGTCGGTGAAGCTTTCTTT.

V gene TRBV2 combines with J gene TRBJ1-1; 7 bases fit TRBD1. V was pared by 5 bases and J by 1 base, with 7 bases of the junction left unmatched. The CDR3 runs 15 residues. Germline V gives CDR1 SNHLY, CDR2 FYNNEI. CDR3 residues: CASSRGGLGNTEAFF. The CDR3 nucleotides are TGTGCCAGCAGTAGAGGGGGCCTTGGGAACACTGAAGCTTTCTTT.

This chain uses TRBV5-1 with TRBJ2-1, with 8 bases that match TRBD1. V shed 0 bases, J shed 4 bases, and the junction held 9 bases outside the gene matches. The CDR3 is made up of 17 amino acids. Germline V CDR1 and CDR2: SGHRS, YFSETQ. For the CDR3, the DNA is TGCGCCAGCAGCTTGGCCGGGGCAGGGGGCGCGTACAATGAGCAGTTCTTC. It encodes CASSLAGAGGAYNEQFF.

V usage is TRBV5-8 and J usage is TRBJ2-1; 9 nucleotides align to TRBD1. Germline trimming cut 3 bases from V and 5 bases from J; bases unmatched to any gene: 3. The germline gives CDR1 SGHTS, CDR2 YDEGEE. This CDR3 region has 14 residues. The CDR3 sequence: CASSSGTGHNEQFF. As DNA, the CDR3 is TGTGCCAGCAGCTCCGGGACAGGGCACAATGAGCAGTTCTTC.